What follows are 22 T cell receptor beta chains derived from one specimen sequenced in a study of cytomegalovirus exposure and HLA in healthy donors. PCR involved 60 Vbeta and 13 Jbeta primers. TCRdb's table, derived via immunoSEQ multiplex PCR, lists solely in-frame clones and lacks some. The sample lists about 60,000 clones, 79% occurring once. The sample was PBMCs. The source of these receptors is a woman in her twenties or thirties in good health and CMV-seronegative.

In its sample, this clone was seen once. J is TRBJ2-1 and V is TRBV27, with D tentatively TRBD1 (5 bases). Germline V lookup: CDR1 MNHEY, CDR2 SMNVEV (reference sequence). V gave up 2 bases and J gave up 2 bases, with 10 bases separating them. The CDR3 is 15 amino acids. The CDR3 loop is CASSLPGLAYNEQFF. The CDR3 DNA reads TGTGCCAGCAGTTTACCAGGGCTGGCCTACAATGAGCAGTTCTTC.

The J gene is TRBJ1-1, the V gene TRBV5-6; tentative D call: TRBD1 (5 bases). Between the trimmed V and J ends, which lost 6 bases and 0 bases, there was a span of 9 bases. CDR3 length: 13 residues. Germline V gene lookup returns CDR1 SGHDT and CDR2 YYEEEE. CDR3 nucleotides: TGTGCCAGCACCGGACAATTGAACACTGAAGCTTTCTTT. This codes for CASTGQLNTEAFF.

CDR3 nucleotides: TGTGCCAGCATTGGACTTGCGAGGGAGACCCAGTACTTC. Translated, it gives CASIGLARETQYF. The chain links TRBV6-4 to TRBJ2-5; the D gene is possibly TRBD2 (5 bases). Germline V gene lookup returns CDR1 MRHNA and CDR2 SNTAGT. With 7 bases removed from V and 5 bases from J, the gap between germline ends came to 14 bases. This CDR3 is 13 amino acids long.

The chain recombines TRBV30 with TRBJ2-2, with D perhaps matching TRBD2 (5 bases). Germline CDR1 and CDR2: GTSNPN and SVGIG (reference sequence). V lost 2 bases and J lost 6, with 13 bases in between. This CDR3 is 14 amino acids long. The CDR3 bases are TGTGCCTGGAGTCGCACCGGGGTAGCCGGGGAGCTGTTTTTT. Residues: CAWSRTGVAGELFF.

This clone was recorded once. The rearrangement uses TRBV6-1 and TRBJ1-4; D may be TRBD1 (5 bases). V lost 2 bases and J 1 base, leaving 14 bases between the germline ends. The CDR3 sequence is 17 residues long. CDR1 is MNHNS, CDR2 SASEGT, per germline. The CDR3 loop is CASSEFPAGKTNEKLFF. The DNA of the CDR3 is TGTGCCAGCAGTGAATTCCCGGCAGGGAAAACTAATGAAAAACTGTTTTTT.

The rearrangement uses TRBV19 and TRBJ2-1; TRBD1 is a possible D gene (7 bases). Trimming left V 6 bases short and J 7 bases short, with 19 bases between. Germline V lookup: CDR1 LNHDA, CDR2 SQIVND (reference sequence). The CDR3 has 15 amino acids. The CDR3: CASRVASGGLNEQFF. CDR3 sequence (DNA): TGTGCCAGTAGAGTCGCGTCAGGGGGACTGAATGAGCAGTTCTTC.

The gene calls are TRBV6-5 and TRBJ2-7, with TRBD2 identical over 7 bases. Germline V gene sequence: CDR1 MNHEY, CDR2 SVGAGI. CDR3 length: 15 residues. The V segment lost 3 bases and the J segment 0 bases; nucleotides outside the gene matches: 5. The CDR3 protein is CASSYAGDPSYEQYF. For the CDR3, the DNA is TGTGCCAGCAGTTATGCGGGGGACCCCTCCTACGAGCAGTACTTC.

This sequence joins TRBV7-9 and TRBJ1-2; possibly TRBD1 for D (5 bases). Trimming removed 5 bases from V and 3 bases from J, with 19 bases in between. Germline CDR1 is SEHNR and CDR2 is FQNEAQ (reference sequence). This CDR3 has 16 amino acids. The CDR3 DNA sequence: TGTGCCAGCAGCCCTCCGGGAGGGGAGGGTGACTATGGCTACACCTTC. Encoded protein: CASSPPGGEGDYGYTF.

This chain uses TRBV6-1 with TRBJ1-5; D remains ambiguous. This CDR3 comprises 14 residues. V shed 4 bases and J shed 11 bases, with 18 bases lying between them. Germline V lookup: CDR1 MNHNS, CDR2 SASEGT. The CDR3 region is CASSVGQSPIAQHF. The CDR3 bases are TGTGCCAGCAGTGTTGGGCAGTCCCCTATAGCCCAGCATTTT.

CDR3 sequence: CASSSTGGNPDTQYF. The CDR3 DNA reads as TGTGCCAGCAGCTCGACAGGGGGTAACCCAGATACGCAGTATTTT. This chain links TRBV5-4 with TRBJ2-3; TRBD1 matches at 9 bases. V shed 3 bases, J shed 4 bases, and the junction held 6 bases outside the gene matches. Germline V gene sequence: CDR1 SGHNT, CDR2 YYREEE (reference sequence). The CDR3 is 15 amino acids.

This clone appeared a few times. The rearrangement joins TRBV5-1 to TRBJ1-2; 10 nucleotides line up with TRBD1. The V segment lost 5 bases and the J segment 6 bases; nucleotides outside the gene matches: 13. The germline V gene has CDR1 SGHRS and CDR2 YFSETQ. This CDR3 is built from 16 residues. Here the CDR3 DNA reads TGCGCCAGCAGTTCATCGCGGGACAGGGGAGTTAATGGCTACACCTTC. It is translated as CASSSSRDRGVNGYTF.

The J gene is TRBJ2-7, the V gene TRBV7-8; 8 nucleotides agree with TRBD2. Germline V gene lookup returns CDR1 SGHVS and CDR2 FQNEAQ. V lost 6 bases, J lost 0 bases, and 13 bases stayed unmatched. The CDR3 covers 17 residues. The CDR3 DNA follows: TGTGCCAGCAGTCCTGGGCTAGCGGGCCTGAGCTCCTACGAGCAGTACTTC. Its protein product is CASSPGLAGLSSYEQYF.

This clone was counted only a few times. The V and J genes are TRBV6-5 and TRBJ1-2; 12 bases line up with TRBD1. The CDR3 runs to 15 residues. Germline values: CDR1 MNHEY, CDR2 SVGAGI. The J segment lost 6 bases and the V segment lost 6 bases, leaving 8 bases of the junction unmatched. The CDR3 nucleotides read TGTGCCAGCAGACAACCGGGACAGGGGGCTAATGGCTACACCTTC. Translated, it gives CASRQPGQGANGYTF.

The chain is built from TRBV2 and TRBJ1-1, with 8 bases lining up with TRBD1. Trimming took 7 bases from V and 5 from J; bases not matched to a gene: 9. The CDR3 runs 14 residues. Germline V gene data show CDR1 as SNHLY and CDR2 as FYNNEI. CDR3 DNA: TGTGCCAGCACCGGACAGGGTGAGGGGACTGAAGCTTTCTTT. Protein: CASTGQGEGTEAFF.

The chain recombines TRBV19 with TRBJ1-3, with TRBD1 identical over 7 bases. CDR3 size: 14 residues. The germline CDR1 and CDR2 sequences are LNHDA and SQIVND (reference sequence). Trimming at V came to 6 bases and at J to 3 bases, leaving 5 bases not matched to a gene. The CDR3 loop reads CASSEGARGNTIYF. The CDR3 nucleotides read TGTGCCAGTAGCGAGGGGGCGCGTGGAAACACCATATATTTT.

This clone has just one count. V gene TRBV5-1 combines with J gene TRBJ2-5; 9 bases are shared with TRBD2. After removal of 4 bases from V and 5 bases from J, the junction contained 9 bases not matched to a gene. The CDR3 consists of 15 residues. The germline gives CDR1 SGHRS, CDR2 YFSETQ. DNA of the CDR3: TGCGCCAGCAGCGGGGGACTAGCTCAGAGCGAGACCCAGTACTTC. As protein: CASSGGLAQSETQYF. The full variable domain, completed using reference TRBV5-1 and TRBJ2-5, is KAGVTQTPRYLIKTRGQQVTLSCSPISGHRSVSWYQQTPGQGLQFLFEYFSETQRNKGNFPGRFSGRQFSNSRSEMNVSTLELGDSALYLCASSGGLAQSETQYFGPGTRLLVL.

The V gene is TRBV2, the J gene TRBJ1-1, with TRBD1 identical over 11 bases. V gave up 7 bases and J gave up 11 bases; unmatched junction bases: 6. Germline V gene lookup returns CDR1 SNHLY and CDR2 FYNNEI. This CDR3 is built from 12 residues. In DNA, the CDR3 is TGTGCCAGCATATCGGACAGGGGGCGGGCTTTCTTT. It encodes CASISDRGRAFF.

The gene calls are TRBV30 and TRBJ1-1; TRBD1 aligns across 8 bases. The trim removed 2 bases at V and 0 bases at J, leaving 11 bases unmatched. Germline-derived CDR1 and CDR2 are GTSNPN and SVGIG (reference sequence). The CDR3 contains 17 residues. The CDR3 loop reads CAWSHGRDRWMNTEAFF. The CDR3 coding sequence is TGTGCCTGGAGTCACGGACGGGACAGGTGGATGAACACTGAAGCTTTCTTT.

The chain has TRBV18 and TRBJ1-2; no clear D. Per the germline V gene, CDR1 is KGHSH and CDR2 is LQKENI. The CDR3 contains 14 residues. Trimming cost V 3 bases and J 5 bases, with 13 bases left between them. CDR3 protein: CASSPRADLYGYTF. In DNA form, the CDR3 reads TGTGCCAGCTCACCGAGGGCGGATTTGTATGGCTACACCTTC.

This clone was detected only once. The V and J genes are TRBV19 and TRBJ1-1, with D hard to call. The CDR3 covers 16 residues. Trimming removed 4 bases at V and 1 base at J, with 16 bases between. CDR1 is LNHDA, CDR2 SQIVND, per germline (reference sequence). As DNA, the CDR3 is TGTGCCAGTAGTACCACTATTCCTTTCTCGAACACTGAAGCTTTCTTT. Encoded protein: CASSTTIPFSNTEAFF. The variable domain in full, completed from reference TRBV19 and TRBJ1-1, reads DGGITQSPKYLFRKEGQNVTLSCEQNLNHDAMYWYRQDPGQGLRLIYYSQIVNDFQKGDIAEGYSVSREKKESFPLTVTSAQKNPTAFYLCASSTTIPFSNTEAFFGQGTRLTVV.

The rearrangement links TRBV7-2 to TRBJ2-1, with a weak D call TRBD1 (6 bases). V lost 1 base, J lost 8 bases, and 12 bases lay in between. Germline-derived CDR1 and CDR2 are SGHTA and FQGNSA. The CDR3 has 14 amino acids. The CDR3 coding sequence is TGTGCCAGCAGCTTAGTAGCCAGGGGAGATGAGCAGTTCTTC. Its translation: CASSLVARGDEQFF.

This rearrangement joins TRBV5-1 to TRBJ2-1, with D maybe TRBD1 (5 bases). There are 15 residues in the CDR3. Germline V gene sequence: CDR1 SGHRS, CDR2 YFSETQ. V lost 1 base, J lost 4 bases, and 12 bases lay in between. The CDR3 DNA follows: TGCGCCAGCAGCTTGTCCAGGGTGGGATACAATGAGCAGTTCTTC. It yields the protein CASSLSRVGYNEQFF.